Listed below are T cell receptor beta chains from one sample, sequenced in a study of long-term antiretroviral therapy in people with HIV. Produced via immunoSEQ multiplex PCR; TCRdb's table is partial and in-frame only. Here the sample spans 30,000 to 40,000 clones, about 94% being singletons. Material: unsorted PBMCs, obtained about 5.1 years after starting antiretroviral therapy. Receptor source: a woman between 50 and 59 years old with HIV. Each CDR3 is given with its conserved first and last residue. Fields, in order: CDR3 DNA, CDR3 protein, D gene, J gene, V gene, clone size. The D gene is left open where the match is weak. Size tells how often a clone was seen (once, few, many) or the class of an expanded clone, and some rows leave it out.

TGTGCCAGCAGCTTAGGTTACACTGAAGCTTTCTTT CASSLGYTEAFF - TRBJ1-1 TRBV7-9 once
TGTGCCAGCAGAACGACACTAGCGGGGCTCGGGGAGACCCAGTACTTC CASRTTLAGLGETQYF TRBD2 TRBJ2-5 TRBV11-2 once
TGTGCCAGCAGTTTGTGGGTAAATTCACCCCTCCACTTT CASSLWVNSPLHF - TRBJ1-6 TRBV27 -
TGTGCCAGCAGCTTACTAGGGGGGGCCTACAATGAGCAGTTCTTC CASSLLGGAYNEQFF - TRBJ2-1 TRBV11-2 -
TGTGCTAGTGGTTTGGAACACGGGACAGGGATTAGTACTGAAGCTTTCTTT CASGLEHGTGISTEAFF TRBD1 TRBJ1-1 TRBV12-5 -
TGTGCCAGCAGCTTCGATCCGGGACAGATTAATGAAAAACTGTTTTTT CASSFDPGQINEKLFF TRBD1 TRBJ1-4 TRBV7-2 -
TGCAGCGTTGCGGTCCGGGACACCAACTATGGCTACACCTTC CSVAVRDTNYGYTF - TRBJ1-2 TRBV29-1 few
TGCGCCAGCAGCCAAGTGGCTCGTAGCGGGGAGCTGTTTTTT CASSQVARSGELFF - TRBJ2-2 TRBV4-3 -
TGCGCCAGCAGCAGGGGACAGGGGCTTCAGTATGGCTACACCTTC CASSRGQGLQYGYTF TRBD1 TRBJ1-2 TRBV5-1 -
TGCAGCCCTGGTCCCGGGGTGAACACTGAAGCTTTCTTT CSPGPGVNTEAFF - TRBJ1-1 TRBV29-1 -
TGTGCCAGCAGCTTGGGGGTCCCTCAGCCCCAGCATTTT CASSLGVPQPQHF - TRBJ1-5 TRBV7-2 once
TGTGCCAGCAGCCCCGGGCAGGGAGGACTAGCGGGGGGGCTTCACGAGCAGTACTTC CASSPGQGGLAGGLHEQYF TRBD2 TRBJ2-7 TRBV9 -